The 30 T cell receptor beta chains listed next were all sequenced from one sample in a study of cytomegalovirus exposure and HLA in healthy donors. With 60 Vbeta and 13 Jbeta primers, the PCR was carried out. Clones were sequenced by immunoSEQ multiplex PCR, and TCRdb holds only the in-frame ones, with some missing. The data show fewer than 110,000 clones, with 82% seen just once and approximately 2.6% held by the top ten. Sequencing input: PBMCs. The receptors originated from a man aged 30 to 39 in good health and CMV-seropositive.

V and J are TRBV9 and TRBJ2-5; tentatively, D is TRBD1 (8 bases). The DNA end favors TRBJ2-7, so the J call may be wrong. Germline lookup yields CDR1 SGDLS and CDR2 YYNGEE. This CDR3 has 14 residues. In nucleotides, the CDR3 is TGTGCCAGCAGCGTAGAGGACAGGGAGGGCGAGCAGTACTTC. This codes for CASSVEDREGEQYF.

The genes are TRBV9 and TRBJ2-7; weak D call: TRBD1 (5 bases). Trimming cost V 4 bases and J 0 bases, with 11 bases left between them. CDR1 and CDR2 from the germline V gene are SGDLS and YYNGEE. CDR3 length: 14 amino acids. This CDR3 reads CASSPQGLSYEQYF. The CDR3 DNA reads TGTGCCAGCAGCCCTCAGGGCCTCTCCTACGAGCAGTACTTC.

This chain uses TRBV13 with TRBJ2-7; TRBD2 is a possible D gene (5 bases). V was clipped by 6 bases and J by 7 bases, with 13 bases between them. Germline V gene sequence: CDR1 PRHDT, CDR2 FYEKMQ (reference sequence). The CDR3 runs 12 residues. In DNA form, the CDR3 reads TGTGCCAGCAGTGGCGAGGGAGTGGAGCAGTACTTC. It is translated as CASSGEGVEQYF. The full variable domain, rest sourced from reference TRBV13 and TRBJ2-7, is AAGVIQSPRHLIKEKRETATLKCYPIPRHDTVYWYQQGPGQDPQFLISFYEKMQSDKGSIPDRFSAQQFSDYHSELNMSSLELGDSALYFCASSGEGVEQYFGPGTRLTVT.

The rearrangement uses TRBV2 and TRBJ1-5; 8 bases match TRBD1. The junction had 10 bases not matched to a gene; V was cut back by 1 base and J by 8 bases. Germline V CDR1 and CDR2: SNHLY, FYNNEI. CDR3 length equals 16 residues. Written as DNA, the CDR3 is TGTGCCAGCAGTGAAGACAGGACAGGGATCGGAAAGCCCCAGCATTTT. Protein: CASSEDRTGIGKPQHF.

Comment on this clone: One end of the junction varies from germline; a read error may be responsible. The J gene is TRBJ2-4, the V gene TRBV30; 7 bases align to TRBD2. This CDR3 contains 18 residues. Germline V gene data show CDR1 as GTSNPN and CDR2 as SVGIG (reference sequence). The DNA for the CDR3 is TGTGCCTGGAGTGTAGCGGGGAGGGGAAGGATAACCAAAAACAGTCAGTACTTC. It translates to CAWSVAGRGRITKNSQYF. The full variable domain, rest sourced from reference TRBV30 and TRBJ2-4, is SQTIHQWPATLVQPVGSPLSLECTVEGTSNPNLYWYRQAAGRGLQLLFYSVGIGQISSEVPQNLSASRPQDRQFILSSKKLLLSDSGFYLCAWSVAGRGRITKNSQYFGAGTRLSVL.

Here the CDR3 reads CASSTQGDRLQLLHF. CDR3 DNA sequence: TGTGCCAGCAGCACACAGGGGGACCGACTCCAGCTCCTCCACTTT. V usage is TRBV7-9 and J usage is TRBJ1-6; TRBD1 agrees at 8 bases. The CDR3 consists of 15 residues. Germline V gene data show CDR1 as SEHNR and CDR2 as FQNEAQ (reference sequence). V shed 5 bases, J shed 15 bases, and the junction held 15 bases outside the gene matches. The full variable domain, in which reference TRBV7-9 and TRBJ1-6 provide the parts outside the CDR3, is DTGVSQNPRHKITKRGQNVTFRCDPISEHNRLYWYRQTLGQGPEFLTYFQNEAQLEKSRLLSDRFSAERPKGSFSTLEIQRTEQGDSAMYLCASSTQGDRLQLLHFGNGTRLTVT.

Comments on this clone: At one boundary the junction diverges from the germline segment, which might be a read error. The V and J genes are TRBV7-9 and TRBJ2-4; D remains ambiguous. The germline gives CDR1 SEHNR, CDR2 FQNEAQ (reference sequence). The CDR3 consists of 15 residues. As DNA, the CDR3 is TGTTCCAGCTCACCGGGTCCCCTGGCCAAAAACATTCAGTACTTC. Translated, it gives CSSSPGPLAKNIQYF.

The chain is built from TRBV9 and TRBJ1-4; 8 nucleotides line up with TRBD1. J gave up 7 bases and V 0 bases, and 26 bases lay outside the gene matches. The CDR3 is 22 residues long. Germline V gives CDR1 SGDLS, CDR2 YYNGEE. CDR3 in amino acids: CASSVDVGSRWAGGAGREKLFF. The CDR3 DNA sequence: TGTGCCAGCAGCGTAGATGTAGGGAGTAGGTGGGCAGGGGGCGCAGGACGTGAAAAACTGTTTTTT.

V gene TRBV27 combines with J gene TRBJ2-6; a possible D gene is TRBD1 (5 bases). V dropped 2 bases and J dropped 0 bases, with 11 bases sitting between them. Germline V gene lookup returns CDR1 MNHEY and CDR2 SMNVEV (reference sequence). There are 17 residues in the CDR3. This chain's CDR3 is CASSLVGQVSGANVLTF. The CDR3 DNA reads as TGTGCCAGCAGTTTAGTGGGGCAGGTCTCTGGGGCCAACGTCCTGACTTTC.

The J gene is TRBJ2-7, the V gene TRBV11-2; 10 bases map to TRBD1. Germline loops: CDR1 SGHAT, CDR2 FQNNGV. J lost 4 bases, V lost 5 bases, and 5 bases had no gene match. This CDR3 comprises 14 residues. The CDR3 reads CASSPGQGRYEQYF. DNA of the CDR3: TGTGCCAGCAGCCCGGGACAGGGGAGGTACGAGCAGTACTTC.

The rearrangement links TRBV5-3 to TRBJ2-7, with a possible D match to TRBD2 (6 bases). TRBV5-3 is designated an ORF whose function remains uncertain. The V and J ends lost 3 bases and 0 bases respectively, with 22 bases between them. The CDR3 extends over 18 amino acids. The CDR3 loop is CARSWSSALKLSSYEQYF. CDR3 DNA sequence: TGTGCCAGAAGCTGGTCTAGCGCCTTAAAGTTAAGCTCCTACGAGCAGTACTTC.

The chain couples TRBV6-5 to TRBJ2-7; D perhaps matches TRBD1 (5 bases). This CDR3 is 13 amino acids long. Germline V gene data show CDR1 as MNHEY and CDR2 as SVGAGI. V was cut by 0 bases and J by 7 bases, with 10 bases left in between. CDR3 in DNA: TGTGCCAGCAGTTACTCGCCAGGACATGAGCAGTACTTC. Translated: CASSYSPGHEQYF.

V and J are TRBV10-2 and TRBJ2-1; 8 nucleotides line up with TRBD2. Germline-derived CDR1 and CDR2 are WSHSY and SAAADI. With V trimmed by 0 bases and J by 5 bases, 3 bases remained unmatched. This CDR3 has 15 amino acids. The CDR3 DNA is TGCGCCAGCAGTGAGTCAGCGGGGGCCCACAATGAGCAGTTCTTC. Translation gives CASSESAGAHNEQFF.

This chain links TRBV2 with TRBJ2-7; 8 bases line up with TRBD1. CDR1 is SNHLY and CDR2 is FYNNEI in the germline V gene. The CDR3 has 15 residues. With V trimmed by 7 bases and J by 2 bases, 10 bases remained unmatched. The CDR3 nucleotides are TGTGCCAGCACCCTCGGGACAGGTTTGACCTACGAGCAGTACTTC. Protein: CASTLGTGLTYEQYF.

The chain links TRBV4-1 to TRBJ2-2, with D unclear. V lost 7 bases, J lost 5 bases, and 5 bases lay in between. This CDR3 has 11 residues. In germline, CDR1 is MGHRA, CDR2 YSYEKL. CDR3 nucleotide sequence: TGCGCCAGCACCACAACCGGGGAGCTGTTTTTT. Protein sequence: CASTTTGELFF.

This chain connects TRBV18 to TRBJ2-7; 11 bases map to TRBD2. This CDR3 spans 14 amino acids. Germline CDR1 is KGHSH and CDR2 is LQKENI. The V segment lost 6 bases and the J segment 4 bases; nucleotides outside the gene matches: 5. Here the CDR3 reads CASSLTSGGYEQYF. The CDR3 DNA sequence: TGTGCCAGCTCGCTAACTAGCGGGGGATACGAGCAGTACTTC.

The genes are TRBV5-1 and TRBJ2-3, with TRBD1 matching over 7 bases. The CDR3 contains 15 residues. The germline V gene encodes CDR1 SGHRS and CDR2 YFSETQ. V lost 5 bases to trimming and J lost 4 bases; unmatched junction nucleotides: 10. The CDR3 here is CASRELQGRSDTQYF. CDR3 nucleotide sequence: TGCGCCAGCAGGGAATTACAGGGGCGGTCAGATACGCAGTATTTT.

J is TRBJ2-1 and V is TRBV15, with 13 bases that match TRBD2. There are 17 residues in the CDR3. Per the germline V gene, CDR1 is LNHNV and CDR2 is YYDKDF (reference sequence). V gave up 3 bases and J gave up 7 bases; unmatched junction bases: 9. CDR3: CATSSADPGLAGNEQFF. CDR3 in DNA: TGTGCCACCAGCAGTGCTGATCCGGGACTAGCGGGGAATGAGCAGTTCTTC.

A few counts support this clone. The chain carries TRBV19 and TRBJ1-4; 7 bases line up with TRBD1. The CDR3 is 18 amino acids. Germline V gene sequence: CDR1 LNHDA, CDR2 SQIVND (reference sequence). The junction had 13 bases not matched to a gene; V was cut back by 6 bases and J by 0 bases. The CDR3 region has the DNA TGTGCCAGTAGCAGGGGGACCGCCAGATTTGCAACTAATGAAAAACTGTTTTTT. Translated, it gives CASSRGTARFATNEKLFF.

This clone was picked up a small number of times. The CDR3 DNA follows: TGTGCCACCAGTCTCGGGGGGATTAGTGAGCAGTTCTTC. As protein: CATSLGGISEQFF. This rearrangement joins TRBV15 to TRBJ2-1; 7 bases match TRBD2. Germline CDR1 is LNHNV and CDR2 is YYDKDF (reference sequence). The J segment lost 9 bases and the V segment lost 6 bases, leaving 8 bases of the junction unmatched. The CDR3 has 13 residues. The entire variable domain, with the rest obtained from reference TRBV15 and TRBJ2-1, is as follows: DAMVIQNPRYQVTQFGKPVTLSCSQTLNHNVMYWYQQKSSQAPKLLFHYYDKDFNNEADTPDNFQSRRPNTSFCFLDIRSPGLGDTAMYLCATSLGGISEQFFGPGTRLTVL.

The chain employs TRBV29-1 and TRBJ1-5, with D perhaps TRBD1 (5 bases). CDR1 and CDR2 from the germline V gene are SQVTM and ANQGSEA. The CDR3 is 14 amino acids. V gave up 4 bases and J gave up 2 bases, with 12 bases separating them. CDR3: CSVVQGSGNQPQHF. The DNA for the CDR3 is TGCAGCGTTGTTCAGGGCAGTGGCAATCAGCCCCAGCATTTT.

The V and J genes are TRBV5-1 and TRBJ1-1; the D gene is possibly TRBD1 (6 bases). This CDR3 region has 13 residues. V was pared by 7 bases and J by 1 base, with 11 bases between. Germline V gene sequence: CDR1 SGHRS, CDR2 YFSETQ. As DNA, the CDR3 is TGCGCCAGCTCGCGGGGGCAGAACACTGAAGCTTTCTTT. Its protein product is CASSRGQNTEAFF.

V gene TRBV6-1 combines with J gene TRBJ2-7, with a possible D match to TRBD1 (5 bases). The CDR3 consists of 13 residues. V lost 7 bases and J 7 bases, leaving 17 bases between the germline ends. Germline V gene data show CDR1 as MNHNS and CDR2 as SASEGT. The CDR3, as DNA: TGTGCCAGCATCTCGAGACAGCCTGGGGAGCAGTACTTC. Amino acids: CASISRQPGEQYF.

The V gene is TRBV5-1, the J gene TRBJ1-2; maybe TRBD1 (5 bases). The V end was cut by 0 bases, the J end by 0 bases, with 9 bases between. The CDR3 is 15 residues long. The germline V gene encodes CDR1 SGHRS and CDR2 YFSETQ. CDR3 sequence: CASSLDRRTNYGYTF. CDR3 in DNA: TGCGCCAGCAGCTTGGACAGGCGGACTAACTATGGCTACACCTTC.

V is TRBV7-8 and J is TRBJ2-5, with D possibly TRBD1 on 6 matching bases. Germline assignment: CDR1 SGHVS and CDR2 FQNEAQ. Trimming removed 3 bases at V and 5 bases at J, with 13 bases between. The CDR3 consists of 14 residues. The CDR3 sequence: CASSLDSFFETQYF. In nucleotides, the CDR3 is TGTGCCAGCAGCTTGGACAGTTTTTTCGAGACCCAGTACTTC.

This clone was detected once. The chain uses TRBV10-2 and TRBJ1-1; D is ambiguous. The length of the CDR3 is 12 residues. Trimming took off 4 bases at V and 7 bases at J, with 10 bases between the two ends. Germline V gives CDR1 WSHSY, CDR2 SAAADI. DNA of the CDR3: TGCGCCAGCAGTGTTGAAGCAATTGAAGCTTTCTTT. It yields the protein CASSVEAIEAFF.

This chain links TRBV6-5 with TRBJ1-1; 8 bases map to TRBD1. Germline values: CDR1 MNHEY, CDR2 SVGAGI. Trimming took 6 bases from V and 5 from J; bases not matched to a gene: 8. This CDR3 has 14 amino acids. CDR3 sequence: CASRITGGGTEAFF. CDR3 in DNA: TGTGCCAGCAGGATAACAGGGGGAGGTACTGAAGCTTTCTTT.

The rearrangement uses TRBV5-5 and TRBJ1-2; no definite D call. Per the germline V gene, CDR1 is SGHKS and CDR2 is YYEKEE (reference sequence). The ends were cut back, 4 bases at V and 4 bases at J, with 11 bases in the middle. The CDR3 totals 13 residues. The CDR3 is CASSADFSYGYTF. The CDR3 region has the DNA TGTGCCAGCAGCGCTGACTTCTCCTATGGCTACACCTTC.

Here the CDR3 reads CASGSTDTQYF. In DNA, the CDR3 is TGTGCCAGCGGCAGCACAGATACGCAGTATTTT. The genes are TRBV5-5 and TRBJ2-3; D is undetermined. Per germline, CDR1 SGHKS and CDR2 YYEKEE (reference sequence). CDR3 length equals 11 residues. Trimming took off 7 bases at V and 0 bases at J, with 3 bases between the two ends.

This clone has only one observation. The chain uses TRBV5-1 and TRBJ1-1; 12 nucleotides line up with TRBD1. J lost 7 bases, V lost 7 bases, and 11 bases had no gene match. The CDR3 extends over 15 amino acids. Germline loops: CDR1 SGHRS, CDR2 YFSETQ. The CDR3 DNA sequence: TGCGCCAGCTCCTTGGGACAGGGGGCGCGGGATGAAGCTTTCTTT. This encodes CASSLGQGARDEAFF.